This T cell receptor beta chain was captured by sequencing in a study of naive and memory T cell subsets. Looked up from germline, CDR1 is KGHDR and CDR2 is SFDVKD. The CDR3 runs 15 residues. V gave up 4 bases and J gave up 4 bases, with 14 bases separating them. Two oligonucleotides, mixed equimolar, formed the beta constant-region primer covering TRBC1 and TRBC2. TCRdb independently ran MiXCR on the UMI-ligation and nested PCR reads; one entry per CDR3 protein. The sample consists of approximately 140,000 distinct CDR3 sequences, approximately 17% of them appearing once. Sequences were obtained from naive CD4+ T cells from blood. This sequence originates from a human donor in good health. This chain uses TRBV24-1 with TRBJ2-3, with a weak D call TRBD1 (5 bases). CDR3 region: CATSDTPDRPDTQYF. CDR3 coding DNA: TGTGCCACCAGTGACACTCCCGACAGACCAGATACGCAGTATTTT.